This TCR beta chain was documented in a study of OX40 agonist ivuxolimab in advanced cancers. About the study: Aged roughly 20 to 85 with a mean of about 63 years, they were around 79% male.

The CDR3 spans 15 residues. Trimming took 2 bases from V and 1 from J, leaving 14 bases between them. Germline V gene data show CDR1 as GTSNPN and CDR2 as SVGIG (reference sequence). Exclusion of a patient followed from autoimmune disease history or systemic immunosuppression. A remark on this clone: Antigen: not known.

The assay was immunoSEQ multiplex PCR, and TCRdb's table has in-frame clones only and misses some. The sample lists some 80,000 clones, just under 85% seen once, with 25% in the top ten. General observations from the study: Partial responders receiving 0.1-3.0 mg/kg showed among the lowest clonal expansion. The study observed clonal expansion of CD4+ and CD8+ blood T cells by week 6 at 0.1 to 3.0 mg/kg.

The chain is built from TRBV30 and TRBJ2-5; D remains ambiguous. The sample here was CD4+ or CD8+ T cells sorted from blood, taken in a trial of the OX40 agonist ivuxolimab. The receptor's source is an adult with an advanced solid tumor such as melanoma, head and neck, liver or kidney cancer. CDR3 sequence reads: CAWSPNYLVQETQYF. The CDR3 nucleotides are TGTGCCTGGAGTCCTAATTATCTAGTCCAAGAGACCCAGTACTTC. The variable domain in full, completed from reference TRBV30 and TRBJ2-5, reads SQTIHQWPATLVQPVGSPLSLECTVEGTSNPNLYWYRQAAGRGLQLLFYSVGIGQISSEVPQNLSASRPQDRQFILSSKKLLLSDSGFYLCAWSPNYLVQETQYFGPGTRLLVL.